Listed below are T cell receptor beta chains from one sample, sequenced in a study of neoadjuvant anti-PD-1 for oral cavity cancer. Clones were read by immunoSEQ multiplex PCR, and TCRdb kept only the in-frame ones, dropping some. The sample lists approximately 68,000 clones, 86% seen once, with roughly 3% in the top ten. Sequencing was performed on PBMCs, taken after nivolumab (anti-PD-1) treatment. The receptors stem from a person aged 35-80 years with oral cavity squamous cell carcinoma. Each CDR3 is given with its conserved first and last residue. A D gene is named only where the DNA matches it firmly. Clone sizes are given selectively: once, few, many, or a class where the clone is expanded.

TRBV11-2	TRBD2	-	TRBJ2-1	TGTGCCAGCAGCTTAGATTTCGGACTAGCGGGAGGTGTGGGCAATGAGCAGTTCTTC	CASSLDFGLAGGVGNEQFF
TRBV2	-	once	TRBJ1-4	TGTGCCAGCCGCACTGTGGGCCCGAAACTGTTTTTT	CASRTVGPKLFF
TRBV5-8	TRBD1	-	TRBJ2-1	TGTGCCAGCAGCTCCTATCGGGACAGGGTGTCATACGAGCAGTTCTTC	CASSSYRDRVSYEQFF
TRBV4-2	-	few	TRBJ2-2	TGTGCCAGCAGCCCCGGACCAGGCACCGGGGAGCTGTTTTTT	CASSPGPGTGELFF
TRBV7-3	-	-	TRBJ1-1	TGTGCCAGCAGCCTCAGGGGCGGGTTGAAAGGCACTGAAGCTTTCTTT	CASSLRGGLKGTEAFF
TRBV29-1	-	-	TRBJ1-5	TGCAGCGTTTCAGGAGGGCGCAATCAGCCCCAGCATTTT	CSVSGGRNQPQHF
TRBV6-1	-	once	TRBJ1-2	TGTGCCAGCAGTGGCCGACAGATGGCATATGGCTACACCTTC	CASSGRQMAYGYTF
TRBV2	-	-	TRBJ1-2	TGTGCCAGCAGTCGGGACAACTTTTATGGCTACACCTTC	CASSRDNFYGYTF
TRBV28	-	-	TRBJ1-1	TGTGCCAGCAGTCCAGCCGGACGCCGCACTGAAGCTTTCTTT	CASSPAGRRTEAFF
TRBV28	-	-	TRBJ2-6	TGTGCCAGCACTCCTGAGGCGAGGGCCAACGTCCTGACTTTC	CASTPEARANVLTF
TRBV7-9	-	-	TRBJ1-1	TGTGCCAGCAGCTACACTGGCGGGGGCGTTGGCACTGAAGCTTTCTTT	CASSYTGGGVGTEAFF
TRBV15	-	-	TRBJ2-5	TGTGCCACCAGCAGAGATTCATCCGCGGTGACCCAGTACTTC	CATSRDSSAVTQYF
TRBV4-2	TRBD2	-	TRBJ2-1	TGTGCCAGCAGCCAAGACGTAGCGGGCGGGGTCTACAATGAGCAGTTCTTC	CASSQDVAGGVYNEQFF
TRBV7-9	-	-	TRBJ2-3	TGTGCCAGCAGCATCCTCACAGGGATACGATCCACAGATACGCAGTATTTT	CASSILTGIRSTDTQYF
TRBV15	TRBD1	-	TRBJ1-1	TGTGCCACCAGCAGAGGGGGACAGTACACTGAAGCTTTCTTT	CATSRGGQYTEAFF
TRBV7-9	TRBD1	-	TRBJ2-2	TGTGCCAGCAGCTTAGCGTGGGACAGGGAAACCGGGGAGCTGTTTTTT	CASSLAWDRETGELFF
TRBV4-1	-	few	TRBJ2-3	TGCGCCAGCAGCCAAGAACTAGACCGCACAGATACGCAGTATTTT	CASSQELDRTDTQYF
TRBV10-2	-	-	TRBJ1-6	TGCGCCAGCACCCCGCCAGGGGCAAATTCACCCCTCCACTTT	CASTPPGANSPLHF
TRBV10-3	-	-	TRBJ1-2	TGTGCCATCAGTCCCACCTCAGGGAACTATGGCTACACCTTC	CAISPTSGNYGYTF
TRBV6-6	-	-	TRBJ1-3	TGTGCCAGCAGTTACTACTACTCTGGAAACACCATATATTTT	CASSYYYSGNTIYF
TRBV19	-	-	TRBJ2-7	TGTGCCAGTAGCAGTCAACCGGACAGTTCCTACGAGCAGTACTTC	CASSSQPDSSYEQYF
TRBV4-1	-	-	TRBJ1-2	TGCGCCAGCAGCCAAGACCCCCGGCCCGGGTGGGGCTACACCTTC	CASSQDPRPGWGYTF
TRBV6-5	-	-	TRBJ1-1	TGTGCCAGCAGTTACGCGGGGAGGAACACTGAAGCTTTCTTT	CASSYAGRNTEAFF
TRBV5-5	-	-	TRBJ1-5	TGTGCCAGCAGCTTAGGGGAGTATCAGCCCCAGCATTTT	CASSLGEYQPQHF
TRBV2	-	few	TRBJ2-7	TGTGCCAGCATGGAAGGTCACTCCTACGAGCAGTACTTC	CASMEGHSYEQYF
TRBV2	-	-	TRBJ2-7	TGTGCCAGCAAGGGGGGGGGCTACGAGCAGTACTTC	CASKGGGYEQYF
TRBV19	-	-	TRBJ1-1	TGTGCCAGTAGTAGGGGGAGGGGGTCTGAAGCTTTCTTT	CASSRGRGSEAFF
TRBV7-9	-	-	TRBJ1-1	TGTGCCAGCAGCCGACCGGGAGCATACACTGAAGCTTTCTTT	CASSRPGAYTEAFF
TRBV5-1	TRBD2	-	TRBJ2-1	TGCGCCAGCAGCCGAGATGTTAGCGGGAGCTCCTACAATGAGCAGTTCTTC	CASSRDVSGSSYNEQFF
TRBV19	-	-	TRBJ2-3	TGTGCCAGTATGGCTGGGGGGTTTCATCGACCAGATACGCAGTATTTT	CASMAGGFHRPDTQYF
TRBV10-3	-	-	TRBJ2-7	TGTGCCACTGCACAGGTTCCCCACTACGAGCAGTACTTC	CATAQVPHYEQYF
TRBV10-3	TRBD1	-	TRBJ2-5	TGTGCCATCAGTGAGAGGGCGGGACAGGGAACAAAGACCCAGTACTTC	CAISERAGQGTKTQYF
TRBV7-6	-	once	TRBJ1-4	TGTGCCAGCAGCTTGGCCACCCATGACAATGAAAAACTGTTTTTT	CASSLATHDNEKLFF
TRBV11-2	-	-	TRBJ2-5	TGTGCCAGCAGCCCCTGGGCTAGCGAGCAAGAGACCCAGTACTTC	CASSPWASEQETQYF
TRBV27	-	-	TRBJ1-1	TGTGCCAGCAGTTCCAGGAGCTGGGGCCCGTTGAACACTGAAGCTTTCTTT	CASSSRSWGPLNTEAFF
TRBV4-1	-	-	TRBJ2-1	TGCGCCAGCAGCCAAGGACTAGGAAGGGACAATGAGCAGTTCTTC	CASSQGLGRDNEQFF
TRBV6-1	-	-	TRBJ1-1	TGTGCCAGCAGTGGACGGAGCTACACTGAAGCTTTCTTT	CASSGRSYTEAFF
TRBV7-7	-	-	TRBJ2-2	TGTGCCAGCAGCTTAGGGGGGCAGGGCACCGGGGAGCTGTTTTTT	CASSLGGQGTGELFF
TRBV28	-	once	TRBJ2-7	TGTGCCAGCAGCTTTCGACAGTTCTTCTCCTACGAGCAGTACTTC	CASSFRQFFSYEQYF
TRBV30	TRBD1	-	TRBJ1-5	TGTGCCTGGAGAGGGACAGGGAATCAGCCCCAGCATTTT	CAWRGTGNQPQHF
TRBV29-1	-	once	TRBJ2-7	TGCAGCGTTGTCAGAGGACAGACCTACGAGCAGTACTTC	CSVVRGQTYEQYF
TRBV6-5	TRBD2	-	TRBJ2-7	TGTGCCAGCAGTTACCTGGCGGGAGTACAGTACTTC	CASSYLAGVQYF
TRBV18	-	once	TRBJ2-7	TGTGCCAGCTCCCCCAGCACGGACGAGCAGTACTTC	CASSPSTDEQYF
TRBV25-1	-	-	TRBJ2-3	TGTGCCGGCAGTGGGACCAGGGTTGCAGATACGCAGTATTTT	CAGSGTRVADTQYF
TRBV12-5	-	-	TRBJ2-5	TGTGCTAGTGGTTTGACGGGATCACAAGAGACCCAGTACTTC	CASGLTGSQETQYF
TRBV11-2	-	-	TRBJ2-2	TGTGCCAGCAGCTTAGAAATGAGGATCTTCTGGGGCACCGGGGAGCTGTTTTTT	CASSLEMRIFWGTGELFF